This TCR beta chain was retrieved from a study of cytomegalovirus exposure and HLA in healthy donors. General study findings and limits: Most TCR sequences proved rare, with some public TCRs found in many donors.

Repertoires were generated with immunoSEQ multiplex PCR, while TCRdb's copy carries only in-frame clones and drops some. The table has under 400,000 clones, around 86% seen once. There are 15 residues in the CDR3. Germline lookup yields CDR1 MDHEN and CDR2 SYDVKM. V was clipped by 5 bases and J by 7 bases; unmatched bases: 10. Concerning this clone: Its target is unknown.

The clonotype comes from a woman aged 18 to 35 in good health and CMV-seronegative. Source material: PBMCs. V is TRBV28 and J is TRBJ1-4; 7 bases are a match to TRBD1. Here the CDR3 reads CASSGMDRFLEKLFF. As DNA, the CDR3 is TGTGCCAGCAGTGGGATGGACAGGTTTCTTGAAAAACTGTTTTTT.